One sample yielded the 5 T cell receptor beta chains listed below, sequenced in a study of identical twins (dated by TCRdb to 2016 to 2018). To prepare the library, 5' RACE was applied. These reads were obtained on an Illumina HiSeq 2000. TCRdb took the public reads, trimmed them with fastp at Q25, ran MiXCR for clone calling and kept in-frame beta chains. Under each unique CDR3 protein, matching rows form one entry showing the most common genes and DNA. A total of hundreds of thousands of distinct CDR3 sequences appear in this sample, 5.5% to 6.5% of them only once. The top ten hold 1.5% to 2% of the sample. The material sequenced was naive T cells sorted from blood. The cell subset or site label, as the study defines it: cells isolated with a human naive T-cell isolation kit. These receptors were collected from a man between 18 and 29 years old in good health.

The sample holds many counts of this clonotype. This rearrangement joins TRBV5-1 to TRBJ1-6; 12 bases map to TRBD1. J gave up 8 bases and V 4 bases, and 4 bases lay outside the gene matches. The CDR3 runs to 15 residues. Germline V gene lookup returns CDR1 SGHRS and CDR2 YFSETQ. The CDR3 region is CASSGDRGPDSPLHF. The CDR3 DNA reads TGCGCCAGCAGCGGGGACAGGGGGCCTGATTCACCCCTCCACTTT.

This chain uses TRBV7-9 with TRBJ1-5, with D unresolved. From germline, CDR1 is SEHNR and CDR2 FQNEAQ (reference sequence). Deletions cut 4 bases from V and 7 bases from J, with 14 bases between. This CDR3 comprises 14 residues. The CDR3 DNA reads TGTGCCAGCAGCTCCACGGGAGGTAGGCAGCCCCAGCATTTT. Translation: CASSSTGGRQPQHF.

This clonotype has only a few counts. In DNA, the CDR3 is TGTGCCACCGAGACTAGCCGGGTGGGAAGAAAGAACTACAATGAGCAGTTCTTC. This gives the protein CATETSRVGRKNYNEQFF. The chain combines TRBV10-3 with TRBJ2-1; TRBD2 aligns across 7 bases. The CDR3 runs 18 residues. Germline CDR1 ENHRY, CDR2 SYGVKD. J lost 3 bases, V lost 10 bases, and 21 bases had no gene match.

V gene TRBV7-9 combines with J gene TRBJ2-1, with D possibly being TRBD2 (5 bases). V was shortened by 7 bases and J by 9 bases, with 16 bases between the two germline ends. CDR1 and CDR2 (germline): SEHNR, FQNEAQ (reference sequence). The CDR3 contains 13 residues. CDR3 DNA sequence: TGTGCCAGCACCCAAGAGGGTCGGGGTGAGCAGTTCTTC. This translates into CASTQEGRGEQFF. Together with reference TRBV7-9 and TRBJ2-1, the CDR3 gives the full variable domain: DTGVSQNPRHKITKRGQNVTFRCDPISEHNRLYWYRQTLGQGPEFLTYFQNEAQLEKSRLLSDRFSAERPKGSFSTLEIQRTEQGDSAMYLCASTQEGRGEQFFGPGTRLTVL.

This clonotype has at least ten counts. This chain joins TRBV20-1 and TRBJ1-3; 7 bases agree with TRBD1. J was trimmed by 0 bases and V by 2 bases; bases with no gene match: 10. The germline gives CDR1 DFQATT, CDR2 SNEGSKA (reference sequence). CDR3 size: 17 residues. The CDR3 coding sequence is TGCAGTGCTAGACCGCTCCGACAGGGCCACTCTGGAAACACCATATATTTT. Translating gives CSARPLRQGHSGNTIYF.